Listed below are T cell receptor beta chains from one sample, sequenced in a study of T cell repertoires in cytomegalovirus infection. These receptors' antigens are unknown. TCRdb redid the calling of the reads with MiXCR, one entry per CDR3 protein. The sample shows hundreds of thousands of distinct CDR3 sequences, around a third of them seen only once. The sample in question was cultured PBMCs, obtained from culture after CMV antigen stimulation. All receptors derive from a human donor in good health (CMV status not recorded). Some clones in this sample may be carry-over from other donors' samples. Each CDR3 is given without its conserved first and last residue. Each record gives: CDR3 protein, clone size, V gene. Some rows mark clone size as missing; the rest say once, few, many or name a class of expanded clone.

ASSPIRDRGYNEQF | many | TRBV7-6
ASSQEVGERDSPLH | once | TRBV4-3
ASSLIRSGEQF | few | TRBV7-2
ATSVGGTDTQY | once | TRBV24-1
ASSPKTGTSPKETQY | . | TRBV6-2/TRBV6-3
ASSLSNAYEQY | few | TRBV27
ASSLKGQLNQPQH | . | TRBV7-9
ASSYTLAEETQY | many | TRBV7-2
ASSLEGNRPEKLF | many | TRBV12-3/TRBV12-4
ASSIWAGGSRDTQY | . | TRBV5-3
ASSSVVQTQY | . | TRBV7-2
ASSQGQASPLH | . | TRBV3-1